A selection of T cell receptor beta chains follows, all from one sample in a study of shared clonotypes between healthy human individuals. TCRdb keeps only in-frame clones here, not all; method: immunoSEQ multiplex PCR. The table lists more than 2,000,000 clones, 85% to 95% of them singletons. The specimen sequenced was naive CD4+ T cells from PBMCs. The source is a man aged 18 to 30 in good health. Some clones in this sample may be carry-over from other donors' samples. Each CDR3 is given with its conserved first and last residue. Each record gives: J gene, clone size, V gene, D gene, CDR3 protein, CDR3 DNA. A D gene is named only where the DNA matches it firmly. Some rows have no size entry. The others give once, few or many, or a class for an expanded clone.

TRBJ2-1 | - | TRBV6-1 | TRBD2 | CASSDPTSGRGNEQFF | TGTGCCAGCAGTGATCCGACTAGCGGGCGTGGGAATGAGCAGTTCTTC
TRBJ2-1 | - | TRBV5-1 | - | CASSLENPGRHEQFF | TGCGCCAGCAGCTTGGAGAACCCGGGTCGGCATGAGCAGTTCTTC
TRBJ2-5 | - | TRBV7-9 | TRBD1 | CAIQARTGGLETQYF | TGTGCCATACAAGCACGGACAGGGGGTCTAGAGACCCAGTACTTC
TRBJ2-2 | - | TRBV7-7 | - | CASSLGVIPNTGELFF | TGTGCCAGCAGCTTAGGGGTCATACCGAACACCGGGGAGCTGTTTTTT
TRBJ2-3 | - | TRBV7-2 | - | CASSLVESTDTQYF | TGTGCCAGCAGCTTAGTAGAGAGCACAGATACGCAGTATTTT
TRBJ2-5 | - | TRBV9 | TRBD2 | CASSSSGWRGETQYF | TGTGCCAGCAGCTCTAGCGGGTGGCGAGGGGAGACCCAGTACTTC
TRBJ1-5 | - | TRBV27 | TRBD1 | CASRALQGNQPQHF | TGTGCCAGCCGCGCCTTACAGGGGAATCAGCCCCAGCATTTT
TRBJ1-5 | - | TRBV27 | - | CASRGAQMNQPQHF | TGTGCCAGCAGGGGCGCGCAGATGAATCAGCCCCAGCATTTT
TRBJ2-7 | - | TRBV5-1 | - | CASSLRGARGDEQYF | TGCGCCAGCAGCTTGCGGGGGGCGCGTGGCGACGAGCAGTACTTC
TRBJ2-7 | - | TRBV7-9 | TRBD1 | CASSSDRGLNEQYF | TGTGCCAGCAGCTCCGACAGGGGGCTCAACGAGCAGTACTTC
TRBJ2-7 | - | TRBV28 | - | CASSLSGALVHEQYF | TGTGCCAGCAGTTTATCCGGGGCATTAGTCCACGAGCAGTACTTC
TRBJ2-7 | - | TRBV6-1 | TRBD2 | CASRGTSGSYEQYF | TGTGCCAGCAGGGGGACTAGCGGGAGTTACGAGCAGTACTTC
TRBJ2-7 | - | TRBV5-1 | - | CASSLVGLARMQYF | TGCGCCAGCAGCTTGGTAGGTCTAGCGAGAATGCAGTACTTC
TRBJ2-6 | - | TRBV2 | TRBD1 | CASRQGAGGANVLTF | TGTGCCAGTAGACAGGGGGCGGGCGGGGCCAACGTCCTGACTTTC
TRBJ1-6 | - | TRBV5-6 | - | CASRLGPGTNSPLHF | TGTGCCAGCAGATTGGGCCCAGGGACTAATTCACCCCTCCACTTT
TRBJ1-1 | - | TRBV27 | - | CASSLYGGEAFF | TGTGCCAGCAGTTTATATGGGGGTGAAGCTTTCTTT
TRBJ2-1 | - | TRBV6-5 | - | CASSWASSYNEQFF | TGTGCCAGCAGTTGGGCCTCCTCCTACAATGAGCAGTTCTTC
TRBJ1-1 | - | TRBV2 | - | CASRLDALNTEAFF | TGTGCCAGCAGACTGGACGCCTTGAACACTGAAGCTTTCTTT
TRBJ2-5 | - | TRBV11-2 | - | CASSLDIWEGGTQYF | TGTGCCAGCAGCTTAGATATATGGGAAGGAGGGACCCAGTACTTC
TRBJ2-4 | - | TRBV30 | - | CAWSVGPRDQYF | TGTGCCTGGAGTGTGGGTCCTAGGGATCAGTACTTC
TRBJ2-3 | - | TRBV7-3 | TRBD1 | CASSLGQGGKSDTQYF | TGTGCCAGCAGCTTGGGACAGGGGGGAAAATCAGATACGCAGTATTTT
TRBJ2-5 | - | TRBV18 | TRBD2 | CASSPMLAGETQYF | TGTGCCAGCTCACCCATGCTAGCGGGAGAGACCCAGTACTTC
TRBJ1-5 | - | TRBV10-3 | TRBD1 | CAISTGGQPQHF | TGTGCCATCAGTACAGGGGGGCAGCCCCAGCATTTT
TRBJ1-2 | - | TRBV27 | - | CASSLGGVYGYTF | TGTGCCAGCAGTTTGGGGGGTGTCTATGGCTACACCTTC
TRBJ2-1 | - | TRBV6-6 | - | CASSPGGFNEQFF | TGTGCCAGCAGTCCCGGCGGTTTCAATGAGCAGTTCTTC
TRBJ2-1 | - | TRBV10-3 | TRBD2 | CAISTISGREQFF | TGTGCCATCAGCACTATCAGCGGGAGGGAGCAGTTCTTC
TRBJ1-5 | - | TRBV9 | - | CASSSAPNQPQHF | TGTGCCAGCAGCTCGGCGCCAAATCAGCCCCAGCATTTT
TRBJ2-6 | - | TRBV29-1 | - | CSVTQDTSGANVLTF | TGCAGCGTAACGCAGGACACCTCTGGGGCCAACGTCCTGACTTTC
TRBJ2-7 | - | TRBV7-2 | - | CASSLTLGGVGEQYF | TGTGCCAGCAGCTTAACTCTTGGGGGAGTGGGAGAGCAGTACTTC
TRBJ1-1 | - | TRBV6-5 | TRBD1 | CASGIRTGGTEAFF | TGTGCCAGCGGGATCAGGACAGGGGGAACTGAAGCTTTCTTT
TRBJ2-5 | - | TRBV2 | - | CASTVRETQYF | TGTGCCAGCACAGTCCGGGAGACCCAGTACTTC
TRBJ1-1 | - | TRBV6-4 | - | CASSEFRGTEAFF | TGTGCCAGCAGTGAGTTTAGGGGCACTGAAGCTTTCTTT
TRBJ2-6 | - | TRBV9 | - | CASSVEVGGSGANVLTF | TGTGCCAGCAGCGTAGAGGTGGGAGGCTCTGGGGCCAACGTCCTGACTTTC
TRBJ2-7 | - | TRBV5-1 | - | CASKGLDHEQYF | TGCGCCAGCAAGGGCCTGGACCACGAGCAGTACTTC
TRBJ1-5 | - | TRBV15 | - | CATSRDLGGGDNQPQHF | TGTGCCACCAGCAGAGATCTAGGAGGGGGAGATAATCAGCCCCAGCATTTT
TRBJ1-2 | - | TRBV5-3 | - | CARSAIYTGCGGYTF | TGTGCCAGAAGCGCCATTTATACGGGATGTGGTGGCTACACCTTC
TRBJ2-3 | - | TRBV7-9 | TRBD2 | CASNQAGEGIMAQYF | TGTGCCAGCAACCAAGCGGGAGAGGGCATAATGGCGCAGTATTTT
TRBJ1-1 | few | TRBV18 | - | CASSPPGRTEAFF | TGTGCCAGCTCACCTCCAGGGCGCACTGAAGCTTTCTTT
TRBJ1-6 | - | TRBV30 | - | CASDRGFKSPLHF | TGTGCCAGCGACCGGGGCTTCAAGTCACCCCTCCACTTT
TRBJ1-4 | - | TRBV29-1 | - | CSAEGQGLGNEKLFF | TGCAGCGCTGAAGGCCAGGGGCTCGGTAATGAAAAACTGTTTTTT
TRBJ1-2 | once | TRBV28 | - | CASTNPAGIIGYTF | TGTGCCAGCACAAACCCAGCAGGGATTATTGGCTACACCTTC
TRBJ1-2 | - | TRBV19 | - | CASSTSVGYNYGYTF | TGTGCCAGTAGTACCTCGGTGGGGTATAACTATGGCTACACCTTC
TRBJ2-2 | - | TRBV11-3 | - | CASSLGGNTGELFF | TGTGCCAGCAGCTTGGGTGGGAACACCGGGGAGCTGTTTTTT
TRBJ1-4 | - | TRBV11-2 | - | CASSYMEAEKLFF | TGTGCCAGCAGCTATATGGAAGCTGAAAAACTGTTTTTT
TRBJ2-2 | - | TRBV5-1 | TRBD1 | CASSLWQGATGELFF | TGCGCCAGCAGCTTGTGGCAGGGGGCCACCGGGGAGCTGTTTTTT
TRBJ1-2 | once | TRBV6-1 | - | CASRSPGGLHGYTF | TGTGCCAGCAGAAGCCCGGGGGGGTTGCATGGCTACACCTTC
TRBJ1-3 | - | TRBV4-1 | TRBD1 | CASSQVPGGFGNTIYF | TGCGCCAGCAGCCAAGTCCCAGGGGGCTTTGGGAACACCATATATTTT
TRBJ1-4 | - | TRBV19 | - | CASSPSYGRNEKLFF | TGTGCCAGTAGTCCTTCATACGGGCGGAATGAAAAACTGTTTTTT
TRBJ2-7 | - | TRBV9 | - | CASSPRTQHYEQYF | TGTGCCAGCAGCCCACGGACCCAACACTACGAGCAGTACTTC
TRBJ2-4 | - | TRBV11-3 | - | CASSSGERDIQYF | TGTGCCAGCAGCTCCGGAGAGAGGGACATTCAGTACTTC
TRBJ1-2 | - | TRBV29-1 | - | CSVASQGYGYTF | TGCAGCGTTGCTAGTCAGGGGTATGGCTACACCTTC